The 28 T cell receptor beta chains below come from one sample, sequenced in a study of T-cell memory formation after mild COVID-19. Each CDR3 protein gets one entry after TCRdb re-called the 5' RACE reads with MiXCR. This table holds around 200,000 distinct CDR3 sequences, over 7.5% found once. The sequenced material came from PBMCs or a T cell subset sorted from them (not recorded which). These receptors came from a man younger than 35 who had mild COVID-19 (a few samples of this study predate the infection). Cell type and time point are not known.

This clonotype was counted ten times or more. The V and J genes are TRBV5-1 and TRBJ2-1, with TRBD2 as a possible D gene (6 bases). The CDR3 spans 16 residues. Germline-derived CDR1 and CDR2 are SGHRS and YFSETQ. V was clipped by 0 bases and J by 2 bases, with 12 bases between them. The DNA of the CDR3 is TGCGCCAGCAGCTTGGCAGCCGGGAGAACCTACAATGAGCAGTTCTTC. This gives the protein CASSLAAGRTYNEQFF.

In its sample, this clonotype was seen many times. CDR3: CASRVEGPYSNQPQHF. As DNA, the CDR3 is TGTGCCAGCAGGGTTGAAGGACCTTATAGCAATCAGCCCCAGCATTTT. The chain is built from TRBV12-3 or TRBV12-4 and TRBJ1-5; D remains unclear. V lost 6 bases and J 0 bases, leaving 15 bases between the germline ends. The CDR3 has 16 residues.

This chain connects TRBV5-1 to TRBJ2-3; possibly TRBD1 for D (5 bases). Germline lookup yields CDR1 SGHRS and CDR2 YFSETQ. Trimming took 0 bases from V and 0 from J, leaving 8 bases between them. The CDR3 is made up of 15 amino acids. The CDR3 loop reads CASSLGGTSTDTQYF. The CDR3 bases are TGCGCCAGCAGCTTGGGGGGCACTAGCACAGATACGCAGTATTTT.

The table lists this clonotype with a few counts. The chain has TRBV20-1 and TRBJ2-3; 9 bases match TRBD2. The CDR3 consists of 14 residues. CDR1 and CDR2 from the germline V gene are DFQATT and SNEGSKA (reference sequence). V lost 6 bases, J lost 4 bases, and 8 bases stayed unmatched. The CDR3 loop reads CSAGSGGPSDTQYF. For the CDR3, the DNA is TGCAGTGCGGGTAGCGGGGGACCTTCAGATACGCAGTATTTT.

V and J are TRBV20-1 and TRBJ1-4; perhaps TRBD1 as D (5 bases). CDR3 length: 12 residues. Germline V gene data show CDR1 as DFQATT and CDR2 as SNEGSKA (reference sequence). Trimming removed 8 bases from V and 5 bases from J, with 12 bases in between. CDR3 sequence reads: CSPSRGNEKLFF. CDR3 sequence (DNA): TGCAGTCCGTCCCGGGGGAATGAAAAACTGTTTTTT.

In this sample, this clonotype turned up many times. The chain has TRBV5-1 and TRBJ2-1; TRBD2 matches at 11 bases. The CDR3 runs to 16 residues. V was clipped by 7 bases and J by 4 bases; unmatched bases: 10. Germline-derived CDR1 and CDR2 are SGHRS and YFSETQ. The CDR3 DNA reads TGCGCCAGCCAGTTACTTACTAGCGGGGGATACAATGAGCAGTTCTTC. Its translation is CASQLLTSGGYNEQFF.

This clonotype turned up a few times. The chain is built from TRBV2 and TRBJ2-5; 10 bases align to TRBD1. CDR3 length: 13 residues. The V gene end was trimmed by 6 bases and the J gene end by 7 bases; junction bases not matched to a gene: 5. Germline CDR1 and CDR2: SNHLY and FYNNEI. CDR3 sequence (DNA): TGTGCCAGCAGAAAGGACAGGGGGGCGACCCAGTACTTC. Its translation: CASRKDRGATQYF.

This clonotype was seen repeatedly, ten times or more. The chain joins TRBV5-1 to TRBJ2-2, with D possibly being TRBD1 (6 bases). V was cut by 5 bases and J by 2 bases, with 13 bases left in between. The germline gives CDR1 SGHRS, CDR2 YFSETQ. This CDR3 has 15 amino acids. The CDR3 region has the DNA TGCGCCAGCAGTCCACAGGGTGTAAACACCGGGGAGCTGTTTTTT. It specifies CASSPQGVNTGELFF.

This clonotype has only a few counts. V is TRBV12-3 or TRBV12-4 and J is TRBJ1-2; 9 bases are shared with TRBD1. V was clipped by 7 bases and J by 5 bases; unmatched bases: 20. CDR3 length: 18 residues. The CDR3 protein is CASTDMVISGTGKYGYTF. CDR3 sequence (DNA): TGTGCCAGCACCGACATGGTCATAAGCGGGACAGGGAAGTATGGCTACACCTTC.

The V gene is TRBV29-1, the J gene TRBJ2-5, with 7 bases that match TRBD1. The CDR3 consists of 12 residues. Trimming at V came to 6 bases and at J to 0 bases, leaving 1 base not matched to a gene. The germline V gene has CDR1 SQVTM and CDR2 ANQGSEA. CDR3 sequence (DNA): TGCAGCGTCCAGGGGGACCAAGAGACCCAGTACTTC. Protein sequence: CSVQGDQETQYF. Together with reference TRBV29-1 and TRBJ2-5, the CDR3 gives the full variable domain: SAVISQKPSRDICQRGTSLTIQCQVDSQVTMMFWYRQQPGQSLTLIATANQGSEATYESGFVIDKFPISRPNLTFSTLTVSNMSPEDSSIYLCSVQGDQETQYFGPGTRLLVL.

At least ten counts were recorded for this clonotype. The chain links TRBV20-1 to TRBJ1-1; D might be TRBD1 (6 bases). Germline values: CDR1 DFQATT, CDR2 SNEGSKA (reference sequence). Deletions cut 0 bases from V and 1 base from J, with 12 bases between. The CDR3 has 15 residues. The CDR3 DNA reads TGCAGTGCTAGAGATGCGGGGGCTGGGAACACTGAAGCTTTCTTT. Translated, it gives CSARDAGAGNTEAFF.

This clonotype was seen a few times. The J gene is TRBJ2-4, the V gene TRBV4-3; D gene uncertain. The CDR3 is 15 residues long. V shed 0 bases and J shed 7 bases, with 13 bases lying between them. Per the germline V gene, CDR1 is LGHNA and CDR2 is YSLEER. The CDR3 loop is CASSQEGSRSNIQYF. The CDR3 DNA is TGCGCCAGCAGCCAAGAGGGGTCCAGGTCGAACATTCAGTACTTC.

This clonotype occurred many times. This sequence joins TRBV27 and TRBJ2-6; no clear D. This CDR3 has 15 amino acids. Between the trimmed V and J ends, which lost 7 bases and 0 bases, there was a span of 10 bases. The V gene's germline CDR1 is MNHEY and CDR2 SMNVEV (reference sequence). CDR3 coding DNA: TGTGCCAGCAAGCGACGCTCCTCTGGGGCCAACGTCCTGACTTTC. Translating gives CASKRRSSGANVLTF.

This clonotype was recorded a few times. This rearrangement joins TRBV4-2 to TRBJ2-5; 10 bases agree with TRBD2. This CDR3 comprises 18 residues. The germline gives CDR1 LGHNA, CDR2 YNFKEQ. V shed 2 bases, J shed 3 bases, and the junction held 12 bases outside the gene matches. The CDR3 sequence is CASSQYSLAGAREETQYF. The CDR3 DNA follows: TGTGCCAGCAGCCAATACTCCCTAGCGGGGGCCAGGGAAGAGACCCAGTACTTC.

The chain joins TRBV18 to TRBJ1-5, with TRBD1 identical over 11 bases. J lost 7 bases, V lost 3 bases, and 5 bases had no gene match. The CDR3 extends over 15 amino acids. Germline loops: CDR1 KGHSH, CDR2 LQKENI. The CDR3 sequence: CASSPPGTGGQPQHF. The CDR3 nucleotides read TGTGCCAGCTCACCCCCCGGGACAGGGGGACAGCCCCAGCATTTT.

V and J are TRBV5-5 and TRBJ2-4; 13 bases fit TRBD2. The CDR3 consists of 17 residues. Germline CDR1 and CDR2: SGHKS and YYEKEE (reference sequence). The junction had 11 bases not matched to a gene; V was cut back by 2 bases and J by 9 bases. The CDR3 DNA reads as TGTGCCAGCAGCTTAAGGACTAGCGGGGGCGAGTACGGCATTCAGTACTTC. It yields the protein CASSLRTSGGEYGIQYF.

This clonotype was recorded a few times. This chain joins TRBV6-2 or TRBV6-3 and TRBJ2-2, with D possibly TRBD2 on 5 matching bases. Germline values: CDR1 MNHEY, CDR2 SVGEGT. This CDR3 comprises 13 residues. The V end lost 3 bases, the J end lost 6 bases, and 8 bases lay between the germline ends. Here the CDR3 DNA reads TGTGCCAGCAGTTATTGGACTCCCGGGGAGCTGTTTTTT. Its translation: CASSYWTPGELFF.

This rearrangement joins TRBV15 to TRBJ2-5, with TRBD2 matching 8 bases. Per the germline V gene, CDR1 is LNHNV and CDR2 is YYDKDF (reference sequence). The CDR3 extends over 16 amino acids. V dropped 1 base and J dropped 1; count of bases not matched to a gene: 5. The CDR3 DNA sequence: TGTGCCACCAGCAGAGTAAACGGGGGGGTCCAAGAGACCCAGTACTTC. Its translation is CATSRVNGGVQETQYF. Together with reference TRBV15 and TRBJ2-5, the CDR3 gives the full variable domain: DAMVIQNPRYQVTQFGKPVTLSCSQTLNHNVMYWYQQKSSQAPKLLFHYYDKDFNNEADTPDNFQSRRPNTSFCFLDIRSPGLGDTAMYLCATSRVNGGVQETQYFGPGTRLLVL.

This clonotype appeared a few times. The rearrangement joins TRBV15 to TRBJ1-2; no reliable D call. CDR3 length equals 15 residues. The germline V gene has CDR1 LNHNV and CDR2 YYDKDF (reference sequence). Trimming cost V 0 bases and J 3 bases, with 11 bases left between them. The CDR3 bases are TGTGCCACCAGCAGAGATCCAGGCTGGGACTATGGCTACACCTTC. Encoded protein: CATSRDPGWDYGYTF.

The table lists this clonotype with a few counts. J is TRBJ2-3 and V is TRBV29-1; D perhaps matches TRBD2 (7 bases). V lost 7 bases, J lost 4 bases, and 15 bases lay in between. CDR1 is SQVTM, CDR2 ANQGSEA, per germline. This CDR3 comprises 13 residues. CDR3 region: CSAEGGGADTQYF. In DNA, the CDR3 is TGCAGCGCAGAGGGGGGGGGAGCAGATACGCAGTATTTT.

This clonotype was detected a few times. This chain links TRBV12-3 or TRBV12-4 with TRBJ2-3, with D perhaps assigned TRBD1 or TRBD2 (6 bases each). The V gene lost 5 bases and the J gene lost 6 bases, with 18 bases spanning the gap. This CDR3 has 15 residues. The CDR3 sequence is CASSANPEGVDTQYF. The DNA of the CDR3 is TGTGCCAGCAGTGCGAACCCGGAGGGGGTTGATACGCAGTATTTT.

The V call is TRBV5-6, the J call TRBJ2-3; 8 bases match TRBD1. With V trimmed by 2 bases and J by 0 bases, 8 bases remained unmatched. CDR1 is SGHDT and CDR2 is YYEEEE in the germline V gene. CDR3 length equals 17 residues. The CDR3 region is CASSFPPTGASTDTQYF. The CDR3 nucleotides read TGTGCCAGCAGCTTCCCCCCGACAGGGGCTAGCACAGATACGCAGTATTTT.

V and J are TRBV20-1 and TRBJ2-1; 10 bases map to TRBD2. V lost 3 bases, J lost 0 bases, and 5 bases stayed unmatched. The V gene's germline CDR1 is DFQATT and CDR2 SNEGSKA (reference sequence). The CDR3 extends over 16 amino acids. CDR3 region: CSASSSGGLSYNEQFF. CDR3 coding DNA: TGCAGTGCTAGCTCTAGCGGGGGACTCTCCTACAATGAGCAGTTCTTC.

This sequence joins TRBV18 and TRBJ1-1, with D tentatively TRBD1 (6 bases). This CDR3 spans 14 amino acids. Trimming took 2 bases from V and 5 from J, leaving 12 bases between them. Per germline, CDR1 KGHSH and CDR2 LQKENI. CDR3 nucleotide sequence: TGTGCCAGCTCACCAAACAGGGCTGATACTGAAGCTTTCTTT. Residues: CASSPNRADTEAFF.

This clonotype has just a few counts. V usage is TRBV7-9 and J usage is TRBJ1-1; D is perhaps TRBD1 (6 bases). Germline CDR1 SEHNR, CDR2 FQNEAQ (reference sequence). The CDR3 is made up of 14 amino acids. V lost 5 bases, J lost 1 base, and 11 bases lay in between. The CDR3: CASSPGAWNTEAFF. DNA for the CDR3: TGTGCCAGCAGCCCAGGGGCCTGGAACACTGAAGCTTTCTTT.

The chain recombines TRBV4-3 with TRBJ2-1, with 7 bases identical to TRBD1. This CDR3 region has 15 residues. CDR1 and CDR2 (germline): LGHNA, YSLEER. V gave up 4 bases and J gave up 8 bases; unmatched junction bases: 11. The CDR3 here is CASSRQGGPYDEQFF. DNA for the CDR3: TGCGCCAGCAGCCGACAAGGGGGCCCTTACGATGAGCAGTTCTTC.

This clonotype was picked up a small number of times. V and J are TRBV5-6 and TRBJ2-2, with D possibly being TRBD1 or TRBD2 (5 bases each). This CDR3 has 15 residues. V was shortened by 1 base and J by 0 bases, with 7 bases between the two germline ends. Per the germline V gene, CDR1 is SGHDT and CDR2 is YYEEEE. This chain's CDR3 is CASSLWGPNTGELFF. Written as DNA, the CDR3 is TGTGCCAGCAGCTTGTGGGGACCGAACACCGGGGAGCTGTTTTTT.

CDR3 residues: CSAPGSYGYTF. DNA of the CDR3: TGCAGTGCGCCCGGGAGCTATGGCTACACCTTC. The chain employs TRBV20-1 and TRBJ1-2; D call uncertain. Germline CDR1 reads DFQATT; CDR2 reads SNEGSKA (reference sequence). Trimming stripped 6 bases from V and 4 bases from J, with 9 bases between. The CDR3 has 11 amino acids.